The clone carrying this T cell receptor beta chain was counted many times. Its antigen is unidentified. The read ends 3 residues before the CDR3 terminus; that terminus is restored from the germline J gene. This entry is derived from a study of T cell clonality in common variable immunodeficiency. Libraries were prepared by immunoSEQ multiplex PCR; TCRdb keeps only in-frame clonotypes and omits some of them. The sample contains under 35,000 clones, none of them singletons. V dropped 4 bases and J dropped 5; count of bases not matched to a gene: 3. This CDR3 is 14 amino acids long. CDR1 is SGHRS, CDR2 YFSETQ, per germline. Study findings and constraints: Fewer deletions and N-nucleotide insertions were reportedly seen in common variable immunodeficiency TCR beta sequences.

Source material: peripheral blood mononuclear cells. This sequence joins TRBV5-1 and TRBJ1-6, with TRBD1 matching over 7 bases. The TCR sequence derives from a human donor with common variable immunodeficiency. The sequenced part of the CDR3 DNA is TGCGCCAGCAGCGCGGGACAGAATAATTCACCC. Protein: CASSAGQNNSP. The entire CDR3 sequence reads CASSAGQNNSPLHF.